Following are 5 T cell receptor beta chains from one sample sequenced in a study of blood T cell repertoires in COVID-19. TCRdb keeps only in-frame clones here, not all; method: immunoSEQ multiplex PCR. Of hundreds of thousands of clones in the sample, over 80% were seen once. The sequenced sample consisted of peripheral blood. The origin of the receptors is a man aged 35 to 55 with acute or convalescent COVID-19.

This chain connects TRBV5-4 to TRBJ1-2; 7 bases match TRBD1. The V and J ends lost 2 bases and 8 bases, in that order; junction bases with no gene match: 15. The V gene's germline CDR1 is SGHNT and CDR2 YYREEE (reference sequence). The CDR3 is made up of 16 amino acids. CDR3 protein: CASSFGLGTALGGYTF. The CDR3 DNA sequence: TGTGCCAGCAGCTTTGGCCTAGGGACAGCCCTCGGAGGCTACACCTTC.

This clone was recorded a few times. The chain joins TRBV27 to TRBJ1-2, with 11 bases lining up with TRBD1. After removal of 6 bases from V and 7 bases from J, the junction contained 7 bases not matched to a gene. In germline, CDR1 is MNHEY, CDR2 SMNVEV (reference sequence). The CDR3 is made up of 14 amino acids. The CDR3 DNA reads as TGTGCCAGCAGCTCCGGGACAGGGGGTGCTGGCTACACCTTC. The encoded protein is CASSSGTGGAGYTF.

This chain connects TRBV5-4 to TRBJ2-5, with 9 bases identical to TRBD2. This CDR3 contains 14 residues. V was clipped by 7 bases and J by 2 bases; unmatched bases: 6. Germline CDR1 reads SGHNT; CDR2 reads YYREEE (reference sequence). CDR3 region: CASGGGGLQETQYF. The DNA of the CDR3 is TGTGCCAGCGGCGGGGGGGGACTTCAAGAGACCCAGTACTTC.

The CDR3 protein is CASSLAGADTQYF. The CDR3 DNA reads as TGTGCCAGCAGTTTGGCGGGAGCAGATACGCAGTATTTT. This chain connects TRBV12-3 or TRBV12-4 to TRBJ2-3, with 7 bases aligning to TRBD2. V was pared by 3 bases and J by 4 bases, with 1 base of the junction left unmatched. The CDR3 runs to 13 residues.

This clone was seen a handful of times. The V gene is TRBV7-9, the J gene TRBJ2-2; D gene uncertain. This CDR3 is 15 amino acids long. Germline V lookup: CDR1 SEHNR, CDR2 FQNEAQ (reference sequence). The V and J ends lost 4 bases and 4 bases respectively, with 13 bases between them. The CDR3 protein is CASSSRTTGTGELFF. The CDR3, as DNA: TGTGCCAGCAGCTCTCGAACTACTGGCACCGGGGAGCTGTTTTTT.